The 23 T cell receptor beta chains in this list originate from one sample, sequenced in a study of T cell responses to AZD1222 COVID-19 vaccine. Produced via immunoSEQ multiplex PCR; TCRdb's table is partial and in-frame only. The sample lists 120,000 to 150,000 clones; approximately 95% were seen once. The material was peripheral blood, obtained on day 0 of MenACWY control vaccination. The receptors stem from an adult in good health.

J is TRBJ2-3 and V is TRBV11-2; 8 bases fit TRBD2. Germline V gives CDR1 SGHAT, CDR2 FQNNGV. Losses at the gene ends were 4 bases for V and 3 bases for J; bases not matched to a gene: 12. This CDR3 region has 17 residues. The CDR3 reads CASSSQPGLGETDTQYF. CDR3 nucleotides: TGTGCCAGCAGCTCCCAACCGGGACTAGGGGAGACAGATACGCAGTATTTT. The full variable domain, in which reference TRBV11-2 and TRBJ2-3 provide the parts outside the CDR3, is EAGVAQSPRYKIIEKRQSVAFWCNPISGHATLYWYQQILGQGPKLLIQFQNNGVVDDSQLPKDRFSAERLKGVDSTLKIQPAKLEDSAVYLCASSSQPGLGETDTQYFGPGTRLTVL.

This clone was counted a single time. The CDR3 region has the DNA TGTGCCAGCAGTTTTGGCGGGGCGCCAACTGATAATTCACCCCTCCACTTT. Translation: CASSFGGAPTDNSPLHF. This chain links TRBV28 with TRBJ1-6; the D gene is possibly TRBD1 (5 bases). There are 17 residues in the CDR3. Between the trimmed V and J ends, which lost 3 bases and 5 bases, there was a span of 17 bases. Germline-derived CDR1 and CDR2 are MDHEN and SYDVKM.

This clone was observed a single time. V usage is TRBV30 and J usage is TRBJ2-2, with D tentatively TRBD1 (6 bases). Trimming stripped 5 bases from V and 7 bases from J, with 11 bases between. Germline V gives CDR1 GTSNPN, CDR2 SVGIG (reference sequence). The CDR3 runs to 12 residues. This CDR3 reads CAWGQRVGELFF. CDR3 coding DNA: TGTGCCTGGGGACAGAGGGTCGGGGAGCTGTTTTTT.

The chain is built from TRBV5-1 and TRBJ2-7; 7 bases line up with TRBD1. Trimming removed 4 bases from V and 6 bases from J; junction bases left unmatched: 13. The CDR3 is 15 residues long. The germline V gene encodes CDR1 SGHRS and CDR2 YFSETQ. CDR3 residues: CASSPDRIAQGEQYF. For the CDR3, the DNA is TGCGCCAGCAGCCCGGACAGGATAGCGCAAGGCGAGCAGTACTTC.

This CDR3 is CASSSLGAGEGRQYF. The DNA of the CDR3 is TGTGCCAGCAGCTCCCTCGGGGCGGGGGAGGGAAGACAGTATTTT. The chain is built from TRBV28 and TRBJ2-3; 7 bases match TRBD2. The V gene end was trimmed by 6 bases and the J gene end by 12 bases; junction bases not matched to a gene: 18. The CDR3 runs 15 residues. The germline V gene has CDR1 MDHEN and CDR2 SYDVKM.

The CDR3 protein is CASSQQTGGNYGYTF. In nucleotides, the CDR3 is TGCGCCAGCAGCCAGCAGACAGGGGGCAACTATGGCTACACCTTC. This rearrangement joins TRBV4-3 to TRBJ1-2; 10 bases map to TRBD1. Germline CDR1 reads LGHNA; CDR2 reads YSLEER. V shed 3 bases and J 2 bases; nucleotides not matched to a gene: 3. The CDR3 has 15 residues.

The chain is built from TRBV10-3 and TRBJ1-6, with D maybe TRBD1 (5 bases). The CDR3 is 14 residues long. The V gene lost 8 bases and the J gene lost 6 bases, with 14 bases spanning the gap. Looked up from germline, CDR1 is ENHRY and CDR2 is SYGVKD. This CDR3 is CAISGAGSNSPLHF. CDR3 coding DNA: TGTGCCATCTCTGGGGCAGGGAGTAATTCACCCCTCCACTTT.

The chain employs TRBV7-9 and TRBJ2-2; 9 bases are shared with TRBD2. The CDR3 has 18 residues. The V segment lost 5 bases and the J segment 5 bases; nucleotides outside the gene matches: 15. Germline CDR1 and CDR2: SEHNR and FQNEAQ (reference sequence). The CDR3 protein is CASSGGGLAGVQTGELFF. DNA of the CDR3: TGTGCCAGCAGCGGCGGGGGGTTAGCGGGAGTCCAGACCGGGGAGCTGTTTTTT.

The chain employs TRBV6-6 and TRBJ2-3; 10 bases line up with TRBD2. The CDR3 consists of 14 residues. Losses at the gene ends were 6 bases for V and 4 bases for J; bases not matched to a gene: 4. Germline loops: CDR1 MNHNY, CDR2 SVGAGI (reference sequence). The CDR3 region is CASSLAGAADTQYF. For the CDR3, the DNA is TGTGCCAGCAGCCTAGCGGGAGCGGCAGATACGCAGTATTTT.

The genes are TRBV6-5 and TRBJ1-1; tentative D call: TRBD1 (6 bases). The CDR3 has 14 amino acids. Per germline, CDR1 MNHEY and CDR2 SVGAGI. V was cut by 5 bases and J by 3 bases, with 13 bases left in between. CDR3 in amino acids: CASSTWDKYTEAFF. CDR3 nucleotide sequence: TGTGCCAGCAGTACCTGGGACAAATACACTGAAGCTTTCTTT.

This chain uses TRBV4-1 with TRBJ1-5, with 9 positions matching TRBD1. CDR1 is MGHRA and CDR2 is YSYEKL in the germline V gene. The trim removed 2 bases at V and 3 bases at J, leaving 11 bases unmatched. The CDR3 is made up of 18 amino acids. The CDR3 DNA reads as TGCGCCAGCAGCCAAAAAGGGGACGGACAGGGGCACAATCAGCCCCAGCATTTT. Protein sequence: CASSQKGDGQGHNQPQHF.

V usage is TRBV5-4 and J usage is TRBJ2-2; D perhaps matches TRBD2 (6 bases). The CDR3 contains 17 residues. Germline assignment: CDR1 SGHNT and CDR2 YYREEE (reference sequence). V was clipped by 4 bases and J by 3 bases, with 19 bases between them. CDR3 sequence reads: CASSRPGGERYTGELFF. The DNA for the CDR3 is TGTGCCAGCAGCAGGCCCGGCGGGGAGCGGTACACCGGGGAGCTGTTTTTT.

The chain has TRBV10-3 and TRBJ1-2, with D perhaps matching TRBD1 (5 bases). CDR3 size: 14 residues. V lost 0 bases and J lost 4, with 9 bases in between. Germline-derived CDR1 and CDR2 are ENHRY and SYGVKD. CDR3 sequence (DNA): TGTGCCATCAGTGAGTCGGGGACGGTCTATGGCTACACCTTC. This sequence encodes CAISESGTVYGYTF.

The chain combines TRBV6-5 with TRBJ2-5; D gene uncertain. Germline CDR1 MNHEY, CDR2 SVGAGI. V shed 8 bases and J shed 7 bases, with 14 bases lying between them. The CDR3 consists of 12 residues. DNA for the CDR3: TGTGCCAGCTCGAGTCAGCTCGGGACCCAGTACTTC. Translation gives CASSSQLGTQYF.

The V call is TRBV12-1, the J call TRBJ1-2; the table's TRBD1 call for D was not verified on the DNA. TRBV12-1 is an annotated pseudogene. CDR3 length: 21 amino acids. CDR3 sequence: CASSLTRRTGKSGAGNYGYTF. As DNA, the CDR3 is TGTGCCAGCAGCTTAACCCGCCGGACAGGGAAGAGTGGAGCAGGGAACTATGGCTACACCTTC.

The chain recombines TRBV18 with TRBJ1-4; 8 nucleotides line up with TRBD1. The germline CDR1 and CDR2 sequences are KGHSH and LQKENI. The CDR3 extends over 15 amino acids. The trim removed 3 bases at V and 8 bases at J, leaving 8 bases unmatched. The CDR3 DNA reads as TGTGCCAGCTCACCTATAATCGGACAGGGCGAAAAACTGTTTTTT. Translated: CASSPIIGQGEKLFF.

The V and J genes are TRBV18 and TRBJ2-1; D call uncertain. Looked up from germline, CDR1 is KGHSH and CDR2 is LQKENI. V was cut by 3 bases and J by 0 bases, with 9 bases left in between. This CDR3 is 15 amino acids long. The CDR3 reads CASSPTQTSYNEQFF. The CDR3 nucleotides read TGTGCCAGCTCACCCACCCAGACCTCCTACAATGAGCAGTTCTTC.

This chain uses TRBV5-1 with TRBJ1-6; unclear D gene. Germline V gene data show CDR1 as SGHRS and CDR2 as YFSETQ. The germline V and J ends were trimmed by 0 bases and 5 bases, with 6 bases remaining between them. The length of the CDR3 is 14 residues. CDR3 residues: CASSLEAHNSPLHF. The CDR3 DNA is TGCGCCAGCAGCTTGGAGGCGCATAATTCACCCCTCCACTTT. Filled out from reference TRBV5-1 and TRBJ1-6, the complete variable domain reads KAGVTQTPRYLIKTRGQQVTLSCSPISGHRSVSWYQQTPGQGLQFLFEYFSETQRNKGNFPGRFSGRQFSNSRSEMNVSTLELGDSALYLCASSLEAHNSPLHFGNGTRLTVT.

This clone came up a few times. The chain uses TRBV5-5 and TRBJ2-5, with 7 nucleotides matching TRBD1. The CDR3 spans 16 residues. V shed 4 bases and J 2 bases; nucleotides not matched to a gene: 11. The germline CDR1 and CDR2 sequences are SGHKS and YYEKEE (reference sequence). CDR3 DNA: TGTGCCAGCAGCCCCGGGACAGCTAGCCCTCAAGAGACCCAGTACTTC. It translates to CASSPGTASPQETQYF.

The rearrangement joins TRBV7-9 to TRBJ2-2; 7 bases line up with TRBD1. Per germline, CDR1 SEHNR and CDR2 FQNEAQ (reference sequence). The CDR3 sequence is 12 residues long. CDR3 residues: CPWRQGGGELFF. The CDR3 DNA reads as TGTCCTTGGCGACAGGGCGGCGGGGAGCTGTTTTTT.

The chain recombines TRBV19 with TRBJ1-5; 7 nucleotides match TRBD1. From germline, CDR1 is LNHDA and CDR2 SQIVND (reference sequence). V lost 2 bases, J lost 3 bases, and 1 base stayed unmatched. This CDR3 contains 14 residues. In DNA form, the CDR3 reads TGTGCCAGTAGTATAACAGGGGACAATCAGCCCCAGCATTTT. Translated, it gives CASSITGDNQPQHF. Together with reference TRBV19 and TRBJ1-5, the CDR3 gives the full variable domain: DGGITQSPKYLFRKEGQNVTLSCEQNLNHDAMYWYRQDPGQGLRLIYYSQIVNDFQKGDIAEGYSVSREKKESFPLTVTSAQKNPTAFYLCASSITGDNQPQHFGDGTRLSIL.

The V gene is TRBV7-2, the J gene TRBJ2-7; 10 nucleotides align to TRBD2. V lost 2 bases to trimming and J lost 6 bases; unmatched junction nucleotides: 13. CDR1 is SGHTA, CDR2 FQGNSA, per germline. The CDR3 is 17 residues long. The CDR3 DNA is TGTGCCAGCAGCTTATATATCGGTAGCGGGAGGATGGCCGAGCAGTACTTC. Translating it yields CASSLYIGSGRMAEQYF.

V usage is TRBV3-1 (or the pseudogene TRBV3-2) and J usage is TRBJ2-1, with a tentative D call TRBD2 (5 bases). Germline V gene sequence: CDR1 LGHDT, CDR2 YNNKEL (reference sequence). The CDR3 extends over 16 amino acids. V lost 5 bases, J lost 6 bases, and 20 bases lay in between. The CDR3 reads CASSGLYRSMGNEQFF. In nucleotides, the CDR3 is TGTGCCAGCAGCGGACTGTACCGTTCCATGGGCAATGAGCAGTTCTTC.